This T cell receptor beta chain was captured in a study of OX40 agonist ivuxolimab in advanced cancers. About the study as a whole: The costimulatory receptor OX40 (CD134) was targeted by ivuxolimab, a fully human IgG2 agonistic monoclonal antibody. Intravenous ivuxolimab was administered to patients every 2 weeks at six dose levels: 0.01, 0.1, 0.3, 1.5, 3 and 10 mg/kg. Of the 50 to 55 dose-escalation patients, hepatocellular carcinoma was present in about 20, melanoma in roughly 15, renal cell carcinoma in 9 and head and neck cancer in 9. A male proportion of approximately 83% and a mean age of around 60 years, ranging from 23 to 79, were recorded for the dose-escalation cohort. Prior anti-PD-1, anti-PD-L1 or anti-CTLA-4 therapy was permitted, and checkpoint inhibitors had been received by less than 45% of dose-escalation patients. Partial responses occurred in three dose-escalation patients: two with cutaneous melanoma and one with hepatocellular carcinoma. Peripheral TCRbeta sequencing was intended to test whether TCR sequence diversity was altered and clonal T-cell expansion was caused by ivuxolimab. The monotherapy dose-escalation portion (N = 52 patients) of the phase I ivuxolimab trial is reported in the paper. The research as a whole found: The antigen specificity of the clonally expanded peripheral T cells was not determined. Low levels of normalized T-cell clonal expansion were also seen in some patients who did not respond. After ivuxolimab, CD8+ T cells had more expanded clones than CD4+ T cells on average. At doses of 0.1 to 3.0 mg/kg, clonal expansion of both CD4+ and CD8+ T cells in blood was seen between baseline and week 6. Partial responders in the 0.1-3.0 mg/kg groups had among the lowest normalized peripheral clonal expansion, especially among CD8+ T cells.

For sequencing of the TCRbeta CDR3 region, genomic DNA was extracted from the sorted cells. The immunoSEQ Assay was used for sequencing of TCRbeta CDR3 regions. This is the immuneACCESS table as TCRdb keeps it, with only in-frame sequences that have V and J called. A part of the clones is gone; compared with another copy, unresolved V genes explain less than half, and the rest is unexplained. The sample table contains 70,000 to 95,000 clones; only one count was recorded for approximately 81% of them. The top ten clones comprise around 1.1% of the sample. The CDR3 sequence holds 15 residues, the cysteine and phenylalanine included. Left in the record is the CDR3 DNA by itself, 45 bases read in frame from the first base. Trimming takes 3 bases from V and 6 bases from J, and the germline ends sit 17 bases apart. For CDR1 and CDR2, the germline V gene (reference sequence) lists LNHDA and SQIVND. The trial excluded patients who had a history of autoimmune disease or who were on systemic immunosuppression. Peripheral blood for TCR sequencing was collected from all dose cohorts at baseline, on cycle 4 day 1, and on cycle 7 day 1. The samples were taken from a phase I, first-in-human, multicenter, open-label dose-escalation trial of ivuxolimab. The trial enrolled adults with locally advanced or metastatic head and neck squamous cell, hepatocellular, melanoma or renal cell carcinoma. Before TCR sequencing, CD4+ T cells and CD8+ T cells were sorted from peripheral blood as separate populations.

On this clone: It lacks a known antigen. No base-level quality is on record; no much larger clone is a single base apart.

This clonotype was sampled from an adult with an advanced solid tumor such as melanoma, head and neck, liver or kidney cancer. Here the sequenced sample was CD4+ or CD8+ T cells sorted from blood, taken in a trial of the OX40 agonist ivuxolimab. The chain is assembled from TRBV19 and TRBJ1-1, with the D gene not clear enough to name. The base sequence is TGTGCCAGTAGTATGCTTCAAGGGATCCCCTCTGAAGCTTTCTTT. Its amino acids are CASSMLQGIPSEAFF.